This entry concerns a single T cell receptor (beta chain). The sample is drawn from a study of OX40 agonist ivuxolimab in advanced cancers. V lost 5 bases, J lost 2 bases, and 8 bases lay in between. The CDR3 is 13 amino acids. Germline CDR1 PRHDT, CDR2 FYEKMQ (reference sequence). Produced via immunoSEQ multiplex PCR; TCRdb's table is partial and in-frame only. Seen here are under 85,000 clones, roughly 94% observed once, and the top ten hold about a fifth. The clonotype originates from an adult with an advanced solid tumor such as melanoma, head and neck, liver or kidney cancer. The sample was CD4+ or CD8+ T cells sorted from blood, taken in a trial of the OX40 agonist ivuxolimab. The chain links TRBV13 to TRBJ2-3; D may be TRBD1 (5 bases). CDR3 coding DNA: TGTGCCAGCAGCCTGACAGACACAGATACGCAGTATTTT. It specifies CASSLTDTDTQYF.